This T cell receptor (beta chain) was observed in a study of T cells after yellow fever vaccination. Whole-study context: Any fraction with a low cell number was prepared using SMART-Seq v4 Ultra Low Input.

Findings and limits, study-wide: Abundant contaminating clonotypes from the bulk population could appear in FACS-sorted repertoires. Post-booster repertoires contained most primary-vaccination clones again (96% CD4, 85% to 90% CD8).

This clonotype was seen at least ten times. The study made its TCR cDNA through 5'RACE template switching. That step introduced a universal primer site along with UMIs. TCRdb ran MiXCR on the 5' RACE reads and lists one entry per CDR3 protein. This repertoire shows about 13,000 distinct CDR3 sequences, roughly 4.9% found once; its top ten account for approximately 50%. Germline CDR1 reads MNHNY; CDR2 reads SVGAGI (reference sequence). The CDR3 is 13 residues long. The V gene lost 0 bases and the J gene lost 4 bases, with 6 bases spanning the gap. This chain uses TRBV6-6 with TRBJ2-5, with unresolved D. The source of this sequence is a man under 40 who received the YFV17D yellow fever vaccine. This specimen was PBMCs, either bulk or a sorted T-cell subset (CD4+, CD8+, memory, or dextramer-sorted; not recorded which), taken 45 days after the yellow fever booster vaccination. For the CDR3, the DNA is TGTGCCAGCAGTTACTCACAGAGAGAGACCCAGTACTTC. This encodes CASSYSQRETQYF.